This T cell receptor beta chain is drawn from a study of blood T cell repertoires in COVID-19. Germline V CDR1 and CDR2: KGHSH, LQKENI. The CDR3 sequence is 13 residues long. Trimming took off 6 bases at V and 4 bases at J, with 11 bases between the two ends. Sequencing used immunoSEQ multiplex PCR; TCRdb keeps in-frame clones, though not all of them. Of over 85,000 clones in the sample, more than 75% were seen once. This chain joins TRBV18 and TRBJ2-3; unclear D gene. The receptor was isolated from an elderly woman with active COVID-19. Sequenced material: peripheral blood. The CDR3 region has the DNA TGTGCCAGCTCGTCGGCGGCGGCAGATACGCAGTATTTT. Its protein product is CASSSAAADTQYF.